These 15 T cell receptor beta chains were sequenced from one sample in a study of cytomegalovirus exposure and HLA in healthy donors. PCR was performed using 60 Vbeta and 13 Jbeta primers. TCRdb keeps only in-frame clones here, not all; method: immunoSEQ multiplex PCR. Among some 150,000 clones listed, about 72% were seen once. The sample was PBMCs. The receptors derive from a man in his forties in good health and CMV-seronegative.

The chain carries TRBV4-3 and TRBJ2-3; D possibly corresponds to TRBD1 (7 bases). With 0 bases removed from V and 10 bases from J, the gap between germline ends came to 20 bases. The V gene's germline CDR1 is LGHNA and CDR2 YSLEER. The CDR3 sequence is 16 residues long. CDR3 in amino acids: CASSQDLSTAGTAQYF. The CDR3 nucleotides read TGCGCCAGCAGCCAAGATTTGTCCACCGCGGGGACAGCGCAGTATTTT.

CDR3 DNA: TGCGCCAGCAGCATGGGTGGAGGGGACACCGGGGAGCTGTTTTTT. It codes for CASSMGGGDTGELFF. The chain recombines TRBV5-1 with TRBJ2-2, with D perhaps TRBD2 (6 bases). V was cut by 4 bases and J by 3 bases, with 13 bases left in between. CDR1 is SGHRS and CDR2 is YFSETQ in the germline V gene. The CDR3 has 15 residues.

The chain joins TRBV12-5 to TRBJ1-2; D not certain. V was shortened by 0 bases and J by 0 bases, with 8 bases between the two germline ends. CDR3 size: 15 residues. Germline V gives CDR1 LGHNT, CDR2 FRNRAP. CDR3 sequence (DNA): TGTGCTAGTGGTTTGGTAGCGGTCTCTAACTATGGCTACACCTTC. Its protein product is CASGLVAVSNYGYTF.

The chain uses TRBV29-1 and TRBJ2-2; 7 nucleotides align to TRBD1. Germline V CDR1 and CDR2: SQVTM, ANQGSEA. Trimming at V came to 4 bases and at J to 1 base, leaving 6 bases not matched to a gene. This CDR3 is 15 amino acids long. Here the CDR3 reads CSVVDRTVNTGELFF. Here the CDR3 DNA reads TGCAGCGTTGTGGACAGGACCGTGAACACCGGGGAGCTGTTTTTT.

This clone showed up just a few times. This chain uses TRBV15 with TRBJ2-5; 7 bases are a match to TRBD2. Germline V CDR1 and CDR2: LNHNV, YYDKDF (reference sequence). V gave up 1 base and J gave up 3 bases; unmatched junction bases: 2. This CDR3 has 14 amino acids. The CDR3 DNA reads as TGTGCCACCAGCAGAGCTGCGGGGGAAGAGACCCAGTACTTC. It specifies CATSRAAGEETQYF.

This rearrangement joins TRBV7-8 to TRBJ2-7; 9 bases map to TRBD1. The CDR3 is made up of 14 amino acids. CDR1 is SGHVS and CDR2 is FQNEAQ in the germline V gene. The trim removed 7 bases at V and 2 bases at J, leaving 6 bases unmatched. The CDR3 here is CASTPGQGPYEQYF. In DNA, the CDR3 is TGTGCCAGCACGCCGGGACAGGGTCCCTACGAGCAGTACTTC.

V gene TRBV7-6 combines with J gene TRBJ2-1; D is perhaps TRBD2 (6 bases). Between the trimmed V and J ends, which lost 5 bases and 0 bases, there was a span of 23 bases. This CDR3 contains 19 residues. The germline CDR1 and CDR2 sequences are SGHVS and FNYEAQ. In DNA, the CDR3 is TGTGCCAGCAGCCACAACGGGGGATATGATGGAGGCTCCTACAATGAGCAGTTCTTC. Its protein product is CASSHNGGYDGGSYNEQFF.

Only a few counts were recorded for this clone. The J gene is TRBJ2-1, the V gene TRBV5-1; D is perhaps TRBD1 (5 bases). Trimming stripped 0 bases from V and 0 bases from J, with 7 bases between. Looked up from germline, CDR1 is SGHRS and CDR2 is YFSETQ. The CDR3 is 15 residues long. The CDR3 DNA is TGCGCCAGCAGCTTGGCAGGGATCTCCTACAATGAGCAGTTCTTC. As protein: CASSLAGISYNEQFF.

This chain joins TRBV7-9 and TRBJ2-1; a weak D match, TRBD1 (5 bases). Per germline, CDR1 SEHNR and CDR2 FQNEAQ (reference sequence). V dropped 5 bases and J dropped 9 bases, with 20 bases sitting between them. The CDR3 has 15 residues. Written as DNA, the CDR3 is TGTGCCAGCAGCCTAGGACCAGATAGGGGAAGTGAGCAGTTCTTC. Residues: CASSLGPDRGSEQFF.

V is TRBV5-1 and J is TRBJ2-3; the match to TRBD2 covers 12 bases. Germline values: CDR1 SGHRS, CDR2 YFSETQ. The V segment lost 2 bases and the J segment 0 bases; nucleotides outside the gene matches: 7. The CDR3 runs to 18 residues. CDR3 loop: CASSFSPSGGASTDTQYF. The CDR3 DNA sequence: TGCGCCAGCAGCTTCTCTCCTAGCGGGGGGGCGAGCACAGATACGCAGTATTTT.

This sequence joins TRBV19 and TRBJ1-2, with 7 bases matching TRBD1. V gave up 4 bases and J gave up 5 bases; unmatched junction bases: 7. The germline CDR1 and CDR2 sequences are LNHDA and SQIVND (reference sequence). The CDR3 runs 14 residues. CDR3 in amino acids: CASSTSRDSYGYTF. CDR3 bases: TGTGCCAGTAGTACGTCCCGGGACAGTTATGGCTACACCTTC. Drawing the rest from reference TRBV19 and TRBJ1-2, the complete variable domain is DGGITQSPKYLFRKEGQNVTLSCEQNLNHDAMYWYRQDPGQGLRLIYYSQIVNDFQKGDIAEGYSVSREKKESFPLTVTSAQKNPTAFYLCASSTSRDSYGYTFGSGTRLTVV.

The CDR3 nucleotides read TGTGCCAGCAGCCCCGGGACAGGGGTCACCTACGAGCAGTACTTC. This translates into CASSPGTGVTYEQYF. The genes are TRBV5-6 and TRBJ2-7; 10 bases match TRBD1. V dropped 4 bases and J dropped 2; count of bases not matched to a gene: 6. Looked up from germline, CDR1 is SGHDT and CDR2 is YYEEEE. The CDR3 sequence is 15 residues long.

This chain joins TRBV27 and TRBJ2-3; D uncertain. V was shortened by 3 bases and J by 0 bases, with 7 bases between the two germline ends. Germline loops: CDR1 MNHEY, CDR2 SMNVEV (reference sequence). The CDR3 length is 14 residues. The CDR3 sequence: CASSFEYSTDTQYF. The CDR3 bases are TGTGCCAGCAGTTTTGAGTATAGCACAGATACGCAGTATTTT.

The J gene is TRBJ2-7, the V gene TRBV15, with D perhaps TRBD2 (6 bases). From germline, CDR1 is LNHNV and CDR2 YYDKDF (reference sequence). The CDR3 loop spans 16 amino acids. The germline V and J ends were trimmed by 1 base and 3 bases, with 16 bases remaining between them. CDR3 loop: CATSRGGVVSGYEQYF. CDR3 in DNA: TGTGCCACCAGCAGAGGGGGGGTCGTCTCTGGCTACGAGCAGTACTTC.

In this sample, this clone turned up once. The J gene is TRBJ1-5, the V gene TRBV19; TRBD1 aligns across 10 bases. The length of the CDR3 is 16 residues. Germline values: CDR1 LNHDA, CDR2 SQIVND (reference sequence). V trimming: 10 bases; J trimming: 2 bases; junction bases outside the gene matches: 11. This CDR3 is CAIGDRGLYGNQPQHF. CDR3 sequence (DNA): TGTGCCATTGGGGACAGGGGTTTATACGGCAATCAGCCCCAGCATTTT. Variable domain in full (rest from reference TRBV19 and TRBJ1-5): DGGITQSPKYLFRKEGQNVTLSCEQNLNHDAMYWYRQDPGQGLRLIYYSQIVNDFQKGDIAEGYSVSREKKESFPLTVTSAQKNPTAFYLCAIGDRGLYGNQPQHFGDGTRLSIL.